This entry lists 29 T cell receptor beta chains sequenced from one sample in a study of blood T cell repertoires in COVID-19. Repertoires were generated with immunoSEQ multiplex PCR, while TCRdb's copy carries only in-frame clones and drops some. The data show about 260,000 clones, about 91% seen once. The sequencing input was PBMCs or T cells enriched from blood (not recorded which). The receptors stem from a woman in her forties with acute COVID-19.

The chain couples TRBV24-1 to TRBJ1-4; TRBD1 is a possible D gene (5 bases). Germline loops: CDR1 KGHDR, CDR2 SFDVKD. The V and J ends lost 7 bases and 0 bases respectively, with 11 bases between them. This CDR3 is 15 amino acids long. In DNA form, the CDR3 reads TGTGCCACCAGCGGGGGGAGTGCAACTAATGAAAAACTGTTTTTT. Its translation: CATSGGSATNEKLFF.

As to this clone: Different DNA sequences within this sample yield the same CDR3. The chain couples TRBV7-9 to TRBJ2-3; D gene uncertain. Germline loops: CDR1 SEHNR, CDR2 FQNEAQ (reference sequence). Deletions cut 3 bases from V and 4 bases from J, with 2 bases between. The CDR3 is 11 residues long. The CDR3 DNA reads as TGTGCCAGCAGCTTCTCAGATACGCAGTATTTT. Translation gives CASSFSDTQYF. The full variable domain, in which reference TRBV7-9 and TRBJ2-3 provide the parts outside the CDR3, is DTGVSQNPRHKITKRGQNVTFRCDPISEHNRLYWYRQTLGQGPEFLTYFQNEAQLEKSRLLSDRFSAERPKGSFSTLEIQRTEQGDSAMYLCASSFSDTQYFGPGTRLTVL.

The table lists this clone with a few counts. The DNA of the CDR3 is TGTGCCAGCCGAGGAACGGACGGCCAGGGGACCCGACTGTTTTTT. Amino acids: CASRGTDGQGTRLFF. The chain is built from TRBV27 and TRBJ1-4; a possible D gene is TRBD1 (6 bases). V was trimmed by 8 bases and J by 13 bases, leaving 26 bases between them. The CDR3 covers 15 residues. Germline V gene sequence: CDR1 MNHEY, CDR2 SMNVEV (reference sequence).

This rearrangement joins TRBV5-1 to TRBJ2-5, with 7 bases identical to TRBD1. J lost 2 bases, V lost 4 bases, and 5 bases had no gene match. The CDR3 length is 14 residues. Per germline, CDR1 SGHRS and CDR2 YFSETQ. CDR3 in amino acids: CASSTGQDQETQYF. The CDR3, as DNA: TGCGCCAGCAGCACCGGACAGGATCAAGAGACCCAGTACTTC.

As regards this clone: The sample carries other DNA sequences with the same CDR3. The chain couples TRBV19 to TRBJ1-5; D is perhaps TRBD1 (5 bases). This CDR3 region has 15 residues. In germline, CDR1 is LNHDA, CDR2 SQIVND (reference sequence). V lost 0 bases and J lost 4, with 10 bases in between. As DNA, the CDR3 is TGTGCCAGTAGTATAGAGGGGGGAAGGAATCAGCCCCAGCATTTT. The encoded protein is CASSIEGGRNQPQHF.

In nucleotides, the CDR3 is TGTGCCTGGAGCGGGACAACTAATGAAAAACTGTTTTTT. Translating gives CAWSGTTNEKLFF. The J gene is TRBJ1-4, the V gene TRBV30, with D uncertain. Germline V gene sequence: CDR1 GTSNPN, CDR2 SVGIG (reference sequence). V was shortened by 3 bases and J by 0 bases, with 5 bases between the two germline ends. The CDR3 is 13 amino acids. Based on the CDR3 plus reference TRBV30 and TRBJ1-4, the full variable domain is SQTIHQWPATLVQPVGSPLSLECTVEGTSNPNLYWYRQAAGRGLQLLFYSVGIGQISSEVPQNLSASRPQDRQFILSSKKLLLSDSGFYLCAWSGTTNEKLFFGSGTQLSVL.

The genes are TRBV5-6 and TRBJ1-2; D uncertain. Trimming left V 8 bases short and J 1 base short, with 9 bases between. Germline V lookup: CDR1 SGHDT, CDR2 YYEEEE. This CDR3 contains 12 residues. As DNA, the CDR3 is TGTGCCAGTTCGAGGGTTAACTATGGCTACACCTTC. Its protein product is CASSRVNYGYTF. Supplemented by reference TRBV5-6 and TRBJ1-2, the full variable domain reads DAGVTQSPTHLIKTRGQQVTLRCSPKSGHDTVSWYQQALGQGPQFIFQYYEEEERQRGNFPDRFSGHQFPNYSSELNVNALLLGDSALYLCASSRVNYGYTFGSGTRLTVV.

The J gene is TRBJ1-3, the V gene TRBV19; D uncertain. The CDR3 is made up of 15 amino acids. The ends were cut back, 5 bases at V and 0 bases at J, with 11 bases in the middle. The germline gives CDR1 LNHDA, CDR2 SQIVND (reference sequence). CDR3 coding DNA: TGTGCCAGTAGTGAGACACATAGCTCTGGAAACACCATATATTTT. Amino acids: CASSETHSSGNTIYF.

This clone was seen a handful of times. The chain uses TRBV28 and TRBJ1-5; D remains ambiguous. This CDR3 is 15 amino acids long. V shed 5 bases and J shed 2 bases, with 13 bases lying between them. CDR1 and CDR2 from the germline V gene are MDHEN and SYDVKM. This chain's CDR3 is CASSPEGRGNQPQHF. CDR3 bases: TGTGCCAGCAGTCCCGAGGGTAGGGGCAATCAGCCCCAGCATTTT.

J is TRBJ2-6 and V is TRBV11-3, with 10 bases matching TRBD1. The germline V gene encodes CDR1 SGHNT and CDR2 YENEEA. The CDR3 has 19 amino acids. The junction had 6 bases not matched to a gene; V was cut back by 0 bases and J by 1 base. CDR3 sequence (DNA): TGTGCCAGCAGCTTAGATCTTTGGGACAGGGGTTCTGGGGCCAACGTCCTGACTTTC. Translation: CASSLDLWDRGSGANVLTF.

The rearrangement uses TRBV7-3 and TRBJ2-5; possible D gene TRBD2, 7 bases. CDR3 size: 16 residues. V was shortened by 7 bases and J by 2 bases, with 20 bases between the two germline ends. Germline-derived CDR1 and CDR2 are SGHTA and FQGTGA. The CDR3 DNA is TGTGCCAGCACCCTCCATAGGGGGGGGGCGCAAGAGACCCAGTACTTC. Translation: CASTLHRGGAQETQYF.

V gene TRBV27 combines with J gene TRBJ2-7; 13 nucleotides align to TRBD2. Germline CDR1 reads MNHEY; CDR2 reads SMNVEV (reference sequence). The CDR3 covers 17 residues. The V segment lost 5 bases and the J segment 3 bases; nucleotides outside the gene matches: 10. The CDR3 DNA reads TGTGCCAGCAGTACCCGGACTAGCGGGAGTGCCCTCTACGAGCAGTACTTC. Protein product: CASSTRTSGSALYEQYF.

The genes are TRBV5-5 and TRBJ2-3; D is possibly TRBD2 (6 bases). The CDR3 has 16 amino acids. V lost 2 bases, J lost 6 bases, and 19 bases lay in between. From germline, CDR1 is SGHKS and CDR2 YYEKEE (reference sequence). In nucleotides, the CDR3 is TGTGCCAGCAGCTTTGTCTGGACTACCCCTCGGGATACGCAGTATTTT. This translates into CASSFVWTTPRDTQYF.

In this sample, this clone turned up once. CDR3 nucleotide sequence: TGCGCCAGCAGCCGAACTAGCGCCGAGCAGTACTTC. Amino acids: CASSRTSAEQYF. The rearrangement joins TRBV5-1 to TRBJ2-7, with TRBD2 matching over 7 bases. The germline CDR1 and CDR2 sequences are SGHRS and YFSETQ. V lost 4 bases to trimming and J lost 6 bases; unmatched junction nucleotides: 4. The CDR3 runs 12 residues.

The chain couples TRBV5-1 to TRBJ1-5; no clear D. Looked up from germline, CDR1 is SGHRS and CDR2 is YFSETQ. With 4 bases removed from V and 7 bases from J, the gap between germline ends came to 18 bases. This CDR3 is 15 amino acids long. CDR3: CASSLYGVVGQPQHF. The CDR3 region has the DNA TGCGCCAGCAGCCTGTACGGGGTTGTGGGACAGCCCCAGCATTTT.

The chain has TRBV27 and TRBJ2-1; TRBD1 matches 10 bases. CDR1 MNHEY and CDR2 SMNVEV come from the germline V gene (reference sequence). Trimming at V came to 3 bases and at J to 7 bases, leaving 9 bases not matched to a gene. The CDR3 totals 16 residues. The CDR3 is CASSFSPGTGANEQFF. The CDR3 region has the DNA TGTGCCAGCAGTTTTTCCCCCGGGACAGGGGCGAATGAGCAGTTCTTC.

The chain combines TRBV5-1 with TRBJ1-1; D is unresolved. Germline CDR1 is SGHRS and CDR2 is YFSETQ. V was pared by 4 bases and J by 2 bases, with 21 bases between. The CDR3 runs to 17 residues. CDR3 nucleotides: TGCGCCAGCAGCCTGGGGTTCGGACTGGGTGGAAACACTGAAGCTTTCTTT. Its translation is CASSLGFGLGGNTEAFF.

V gene TRBV7-8 combines with J gene TRBJ1-2, with D possibly matching TRBD1 (5 bases). Germline V gives CDR1 SGHVS, CDR2 FQNEAQ. This CDR3 comprises 15 residues. V gave up 5 bases and J gave up 7 bases, with 20 bases separating them. CDR3 protein: CASSRSRAGRGGYTF. The CDR3 DNA is TGTGCCAGCAGCCGATCTCGTGCGGGGCGGGGTGGCTACACCTTC.

The J gene is TRBJ1-1, the V gene TRBV5-8; D is perhaps TRBD1 (6 bases). CDR1 is SGHTS, CDR2 YDEGEE, per germline. The V end lost 0 bases, the J end lost 4 bases, and 13 bases lay between the germline ends. The CDR3 covers 15 residues. The DNA for the CDR3 is TGTGCCAGCAGCTTGGGTATGCAGGGGAGCACTGAAGCTTTCTTT. Translation gives CASSLGMQGSTEAFF.

This rearrangement joins TRBV24-1 to TRBJ2-3, with D possibly being TRBD2 (5 bases). The CDR3 extends over 12 amino acids. Germline V gene data show CDR1 as KGHDR and CDR2 as SFDVKD. Trimming took off 9 bases at V and 5 bases at J, with 11 bases between the two ends. As DNA, the CDR3 is TGTGCCACCGGCCGCGAGGGAGATACGCAGTATTTT. Amino acid sequence: CATGREGDTQYF.

This chain links TRBV4-1 with TRBJ2-3; TRBD2 is a possible D gene (6 bases). This CDR3 has 19 residues. V was trimmed by 1 base and J by 1 base, leaving 21 bases between them. The germline gives CDR1 MGHRA, CDR2 YSYEKL. The CDR3 nucleotides are TGCGCCAGCAGCCAAGTGGCCCCCAAACTAGCTTGGGGCACAGATACGCAGTATTTT. It encodes CASSQVAPKLAWGTDTQYF.

The chain links TRBV7-3 to TRBJ1-1, with 7 bases identical to TRBD1. This CDR3 contains 14 residues. CDR1 and CDR2 from the germline V gene are SGHTA and FQGTGA. Trimming at V came to 4 bases and at J to 4 bases, leaving 6 bases not matched to a gene. In DNA, the CDR3 is TGTGCCAGCAGCTCGGGACAGCCGGGCACTGAAGCTTTCTTT. It yields the protein CASSSGQPGTEAFF.

The chain couples TRBV5-1 to TRBJ1-2; 10 bases are a match to TRBD1. CDR1 is SGHRS and CDR2 is YFSETQ in the germline V gene. The CDR3 contains 13 residues. V shed 4 bases, J shed 5 bases, and the junction held 2 bases outside the gene matches. DNA for the CDR3: TGCGCCAGCAGCATGGACAGGGGGTATGGCTACACCTTC. Translation: CASSMDRGYGYTF. The variable domain in full, with the rest retrieved from reference TRBV5-1 and TRBJ1-2, is KAGVTQTPRYLIKTRGQQVTLSCSPISGHRSVSWYQQTPGQGLQFLFEYFSETQRNKGNFPGRFSGRQFSNSRSEMNVSTLELGDSALYLCASSMDRGYGYTFGSGTRLTVV.

This chain links TRBV5-1 with TRBJ2-1, with D perhaps TRBD2 (6 bases). From germline, CDR1 is SGHRS and CDR2 YFSETQ. The ends were cut back, 4 bases at V and 6 bases at J, with 23 bases in the middle. The CDR3 extends over 17 amino acids. The CDR3 region is CASSKEALSGVSNEQFF. In DNA, the CDR3 is TGCGCCAGCAGCAAAGAGGCCCTGTCGGGAGTATCCAATGAGCAGTTCTTC.

The chain uses TRBV13 and TRBJ2-1; possibly TRBD2 for D (6 bases). The CDR3 has 15 amino acids. The germline V and J ends were trimmed by 5 bases and 3 bases, with 14 bases remaining between them. Germline lookup yields CDR1 PRHDT and CDR2 FYEKMQ (reference sequence). For the CDR3, the DNA is TGTGCCAGCAGCGCGGGACCACCCAACTACAATGAGCAGTTCTTC. It encodes CASSAGPPNYNEQFF.

DNA for the CDR3: TGTGCCAGCAGTGAAGTGGTAGCTCGTACGGGGCGGACTAGCGGGAAAAAAGATACGCAGTATTTT. It translates to CASSEVVARTGRTSGKKDTQYF. The gene calls are TRBV6-1 and TRBJ2-3; 12 nucleotides agree with TRBD2. CDR1 is MNHNS, CDR2 SASEGT, per germline. V shed 1 base, J shed 5 bases, and the junction held 22 bases outside the gene matches. The length of the CDR3 is 22 residues.

The V and J genes are TRBV24-1 and TRBJ1-2; TRBD1 aligns across 9 bases. The ends lost 6 bases at V and 8 bases at J; junction bases unmatched: 12. CDR1 KGHDR and CDR2 SFDVKD come from the germline V gene. CDR3 length: 15 residues. The CDR3 spells CATSNRDRAPFGYTF. DNA for the CDR3: TGTGCCACCAGTAACCGGGACAGGGCTCCGTTCGGCTACACCTTC.

J is TRBJ2-3 and V is TRBV6-5, with D perhaps matching TRBD2 (6 bases). The germline V gene has CDR1 MNHEY and CDR2 SVGAGI. The V and J ends lost 10 bases and 1 base respectively, with 15 bases between them. The CDR3 runs 14 residues. CDR3 bases: TGTGCCATGTCTGGGGGGAGTGGCACAGATACGCAGTATTTT. Residues: CAMSGGSGTDTQYF.

This chain links TRBV5-5 with TRBJ1-1; 7 bases map to TRBD1. The V and J ends lost 3 bases and 0 bases, in that order; junction bases with no gene match: 5. The CDR3 is made up of 15 amino acids. CDR1 and CDR2 from the germline V gene are SGHKS and YYEKEE (reference sequence). The CDR3 region has the DNA TGTGCCAGCAGCTGGTGGGGACAGCTGAACACTGAAGCTTTCTTT. It codes for CASSWWGQLNTEAFF. Full variable domain (remainder filled in from reference TRBV5-5 and TRBJ1-1): DAGVTQSPTHLIKTRGQQVTLRCSPISGHKSVSWYQQVLGQGPQFIFQYYEKEERGRGNFPDRFSARQFPNYSSELNVNALLLGDSALYLCASSWWGQLNTEAFFGQGTRLTVV.